The 19 T cell receptor beta chains listed next were all sequenced from one sample in a study of T cell changes during pregnancy in multiple sclerosis. TCRdb keeps only in-frame clones here, not all; method: immunoSEQ multiplex PCR. The data hold roughly 64,000 clones, with roughly 90% observed a single time. The specimen comprised peripheral blood, sampled in the second trimester of pregnancy. The source of these receptors is a female donor with multiple sclerosis, enrolled in a pregnancy study.

The chain joins TRBV5-6 to TRBJ1-4; D may be TRBD1 (5 bases). CDR3 size: 14 residues. The germline CDR1 and CDR2 sequences are SGHDT and YYEEEE. Trimming removed 2 bases at V and 4 bases at J, with 9 bases between. CDR3 region: CASSFKGLNEKLFF. The CDR3 DNA reads as TGTGCCAGCAGCTTCAAGGGGCTTAATGAAAAACTGTTTTTT.

The chain is built from TRBV12-5 and TRBJ1-1; D possibly corresponds to TRBD1 (6 bases). CDR1 and CDR2 (germline): LGHNT, FRNRAP. CDR3 size: 12 residues. The V gene lost 4 bases and the J gene lost 3 bases, with 6 bases spanning the gap. This CDR3 is CASGWTDTEAFF. Here the CDR3 DNA reads TGTGCTAGTGGTTGGACAGACACTGAAGCTTTCTTT.

DNA of the CDR3: TGCGCCAGCAGCGTCGGAGGGGCTAATGAAAAACTGTTTTTT. Amino acid sequence: CASSVGGANEKLFF. The chain joins TRBV5-1 to TRBJ1-4; TRBD1 is a possible D gene (5 bases). Trimming pared 4 bases from V and 3 bases from J, leaving 10 bases between. The CDR3 is made up of 14 amino acids. CDR1 SGHRS and CDR2 YFSETQ come from the germline V gene.

A single count supports this clone. The DNA for the CDR3 is TGTGCCAGCAGTTACCGGACCCAGGGGACTGAAGCTTTCTTT. Translation: CASSYRTQGTEAFF. The chain links TRBV6-5 to TRBJ1-1, with D perhaps matching TRBD1 (6 bases). V was cut by 2 bases and J by 5 bases, with 12 bases left in between. Germline V gives CDR1 MNHEY, CDR2 SVGAGI. The CDR3 consists of 14 residues.

The V gene is TRBV2, the J gene TRBJ1-1; D unclear. Looked up from germline, CDR1 is SNHLY and CDR2 is FYNNEI. The CDR3 is made up of 13 amino acids. Trimming stripped 5 bases from V and 3 bases from J, with 10 bases between. CDR3 residues: CASSPTAYTEAFF. CDR3 nucleotide sequence: TGTGCCAGCAGTCCTACAGCATACACTGAAGCTTTCTTT.

V usage is TRBV27 and J usage is TRBJ2-2, with a weak D call TRBD2 (5 bases). The germline V and J ends were trimmed by 9 bases and 3 bases, with 8 bases remaining between them. The germline V gene encodes CDR1 MNHEY and CDR2 SMNVEV (reference sequence). The CDR3 contains 12 residues. This chain's CDR3 is CARDFYTGELFF. The CDR3 nucleotides are TGTGCCAGGGACTTTTACACCGGGGAGCTGTTTTTT.

The CDR3 loop reads CASSPRQGLDTIYF. The CDR3 DNA reads as TGTGCCAGCTCACCAAGGCAGGGTCTGGACACCATATATTTT. The V call is TRBV18, the J call TRBJ1-3; a weak D match, TRBD1 (5 bases). This CDR3 spans 14 amino acids. The V end lost 2 bases, the J end lost 8 bases, and 13 bases lay between the germline ends. Germline assignment: CDR1 KGHSH and CDR2 LQKENI.

J is TRBJ1-2 and V is TRBV4-1, with 8 bases identical to TRBD1. Trimming cost V 3 bases and J 1 base; bases outside gene matches: 16. The CDR3 contains 19 residues. CDR1 MGHRA and CDR2 YSYEKL come from the germline V gene. CDR3: CASSHFLGPRDRSNYGYTF. The CDR3 nucleotides read TGCGCCAGCAGCCATTTTCTAGGGCCCCGGGACAGGAGTAACTATGGCTACACCTTC.

The V and J genes are TRBV7-3 and TRBJ2-7; 7 bases fit TRBD1. The trim removed 3 bases at V and 3 bases at J, leaving 11 bases unmatched. The germline gives CDR1 SGHTA, CDR2 FQGTGA. CDR3 length: 16 residues. The CDR3 DNA is TGTGCCAGCAGCTTTTGCGGTCGACAGGGCTACTACGAGCAGTACTTC. Amino acids: CASSFCGRQGYYEQYF. Complete variable domain (other parts from reference TRBV7-3 and TRBJ2-7): GAGVSQTPSNKVTEKGKYVELRCDPISGHTALYWYRQSLGQGPEFLIYFQGTGAADDSGLPNDRFFAVRPEGSVSTLKIQRTERGDSAVYLCASSFCGRQGYYEQYFGPGTRLTVT.

This chain connects TRBV9 to TRBJ1-1, with D hard to call. The CDR3 length is 14 residues. In germline, CDR1 is SGDLS, CDR2 YYNGEE. V was clipped by 4 bases and J by 1 base, with 11 bases between them. As DNA, the CDR3 is TGTGCCAGCAGCCCCCCTCGGGGGAACACTGAAGCTTTCTTT. It translates to CASSPPRGNTEAFF.

CDR3 amino acids: CATSRVSGGADTQYF. CDR3 sequence (DNA): TGTGCCACCAGCAGAGTTAGCGGGGGGGCAGATACGCAGTATTTT. The J gene is TRBJ2-3, the V gene TRBV15; 11 bases map to TRBD2. Germline trimming cut 1 base from V and 4 bases from J; bases unmatched to any gene: 1. CDR1 and CDR2 (germline): LNHNV, YYDKDF (reference sequence). The CDR3 spans 15 residues.

The chain carries TRBV7-2 and TRBJ1-6; the D is unclear. The germline gives CDR1 SGHTA, CDR2 FQGNSA. This CDR3 comprises 15 residues. Trimming took off 7 bases at V and 0 bases at J, with 10 bases between the two ends. Here the CDR3 DNA reads TGTGCCAGCACCCTGCGGAGCTCCTATAATTCACCCCTCCACTTT. As protein: CASTLRSSYNSPLHF. The variable domain in full, with the rest retrieved from reference TRBV7-2 and TRBJ1-6, is GAGVSQSPSNKVTEKGKDVELRCDPISGHTALYWYRQSLGQGLEFLIYFQGNSAPDKSGLPSDRFSAERTGGSVSTLTIQRTQQEDSAVYLCASTLRSSYNSPLHFGNGTRLTVT.

The chain has TRBV10-3 and TRBJ1-1, with D hard to call. V lost 3 bases to trimming and J lost 3 bases, with 11 bases between them. The CDR3 has 14 amino acids. Germline CDR1 ENHRY, CDR2 SYGVKD. The CDR3 DNA is TGTGCCATCAGTGAACTAGGAACGGACACTGAAGCTTTCTTT. Its translation: CAISELGTDTEAFF.

The V gene is TRBV11-2, the J gene TRBJ1-6; 9 bases map to TRBD1. Germline CDR1 and CDR2: SGHAT and FQNNGV. CDR3 length equals 15 residues. The trim removed 5 bases at V and 8 bases at J, leaving 7 bases unmatched. The CDR3, as DNA: TGTGCCAGCAGCCCAACTGGACAGGGGTATTCACCCCTCCACTTT. Amino acid sequence: CASSPTGQGYSPLHF.

This chain connects TRBV29-1 to TRBJ1-2, with D possibly being TRBD1 (5 bases). The germline V gene has CDR1 SQVTM and CDR2 ANQGSEA. Trimming removed 2 bases from V and 8 bases from J, with 12 bases in between. The CDR3 contains 12 residues. The CDR3 loop is CSVESGGDGYTF. The CDR3 nucleotides read TGCAGCGTTGAATCGGGGGGAGACGGCTACACCTTC.

This chain uses TRBV5-8 with TRBJ2-7; D is unclear. The V gene's germline CDR1 is SGHTS and CDR2 YDEGEE. The CDR3 is 11 residues long. V lost 4 bases and J lost 3, with 5 bases in between. CDR3 residues: CASSTYYEQYF. CDR3 DNA sequence: TGTGCCAGCAGCACCTACTACGAGCAGTACTTC.

This clone was seen once. The chain joins TRBV25-1 to TRBJ1-1; tentative D call: TRBD1 (6 bases). From germline, CDR1 is MGHDK and CDR2 SYGVNS. CDR3 size: 17 residues. Trimming pared 3 bases from V and 0 bases from J, leaving 17 bases between. Written as DNA, the CDR3 is TGTGCCAGCAGTGATGTCGGGCCGGGGGGGCTGAACACTGAAGCTTTCTTT. Amino acid sequence: CASSDVGPGGLNTEAFF. Supplemented by reference TRBV25-1 and TRBJ1-1, the full variable domain reads EADIYQTPRYLVIGTGKKITLECSQTMGHDKMYWYQQDPGMELHLIHYSYGVNSTEKGDLSSESTVSRIRTEHFPLTLESARPSHTSQYLCASSDVGPGGLNTEAFFGQGTRLTVV.

The genes are TRBV5-1 and TRBJ2-2; D not certain. Germline CDR1 is SGHRS and CDR2 is YFSETQ. V dropped 0 bases and J dropped 6 bases, with 9 bases sitting between them. The CDR3 sequence is 14 residues long. CDR3 residues: CASSLAGRAGELFF. The CDR3 DNA follows: TGCGCCAGCAGCTTGGCCGGTCGGGCCGGGGAGCTGTTTTTT.

The chain has TRBV5-6 and TRBJ2-3, with D unresolved. V lost 2 bases, J lost 0 bases, and 4 bases lay in between. The germline V gene encodes CDR1 SGHDT and CDR2 YYEEEE. The CDR3 length is 13 residues. Here the CDR3 reads CASSFGSTDTQYF. The CDR3 DNA follows: TGTGCCAGCAGCTTCGGGAGCACAGATACGCAGTATTTT.